A selection of T cell receptor beta chains follows, all from one sample in a study of T cells in Graves' hyperthyroidism and ophthalmopathy. TCRdb fed the multiplex PCR reads into MiXCR, producing one record per CDR3 protein. The sample holds hundreds of thousands of distinct CDR3 sequences; approximately 36% are singletons and the top ten take about a third. Material for sequencing was blood. The receptor set was obtained from a middle-aged woman with Graves' hyperthyroidism. Both conserved end residues are part of each CDR3. D genes are given only for firm matches. The size entry is marked missing in some rows and otherwise reads once, few, many or a size class.

TRBV5-1	NA	TRBJ1-2	14	NA	TGCGCCAGCAGCCAACCGGAGGCCTGGTATGGCTACACCTTC	CASSQPEAWYGYTF
TRBV19	NA	TRBJ1-5	15	TRBD1	TGTGCCAGTACCTACAGGGGGGACAGCAATCAGCCCCACCATTTT	CASTYRGDSNQPHHF
TRBV7-6	many	TRBJ2-5	20	NA	TGTGCCAGCAGCTTAGTAGGGCAGGAGAGAGTTAGGGGACTCCAAGAGACCCAGTACTTC	CASSLVGQERVRGLQETQYF
TRBV12-3/TRBV12-4	once	TRBJ2-7	16	TRBD2	TGTGCCAGCAGTTCCAGGACTAGCGGGGGGGCCTACGAGCAGTACTTC	CASSSRTSGGAYEQYF
TRBV6-5	few	TRBJ1-4	12	NA	TGTGCCAGCAGTGACCTCGGCGAAAAACTGTTTTTT	CASSDLGEKLFF
TRBV10-3	many	TRBJ2-2	18	TRBD2	TGTGCCATCAAGCGGCCGGGGAGCGGGGGGTCAAACACCGGGGAGCTGTTTTTT	CAIKRPGSGGSNTGELFF
TRBV13	NA	TRBJ2-2	17	NA	TGTGCCAGCAGCTTAGGCCCAGGGGTCGCGAACACCGGGGAGCTGTTTTTT	CASSLGPGVANTGELFF
TRBV24-1	many	TRBJ2-5	16	TRBD1	TGTGCCACCAGTGATCCCAGCAGGGGGCAAGTTGAGACCCAGTACTTC	CATSDPSRGQVETQYF
TRBV2	many	TRBJ2-7	14	TRBD1	TGTGCCAGCAGAACCGGGACAGGGGTCTACGAGCAGTACTTC	CASRTGTGVYEQYF
TRBV9	NA	TRBJ2-2	14	NA	TGTGCCAGCAGCTTCACTCCGAACACCGGGGAGCTGTTTTTT	CASSFTPNTGELFF